Below are 11 T cell receptor beta chains sequenced from a single sample in a study of shared clonotypes between healthy human individuals (dated by TCRdb to the early 2020s). Library preparation was by the immunoSEQ multiplex PCR assay. TCRdb limited this immuneACCESS table to in-frame rearrangements with V and J called. A share of clones is missing; checked studies link under half to unresolved V genes, and the rest is unexplained. The table for this sample lists about 2.2 million clones; 85% to 95% of them were counted only once. The ten largest make up around 1.7% of the sample. CD8 naive samples were CD45RO-negative cells positively selected for CCR7, giving a CD45RA+CCR7+ population that excluded TemRA cells. Sequencing used naive CD8+ T cells from PBMCs. The sample's cell subset or site label, in plain terms: CD45RA+CCR7+. Source of these receptors: a man aged 18 to 35 in good health. Some clones in this sample may be carry-over from other donors' samples.

V usage is TRBV5-4 and J usage is TRBJ1-2, with 7 bases matching TRBD1. The junction had 18 bases not matched to a gene; V was cut back by 8 bases and J by 8 bases. This CDR3 contains 15 residues. The germline V gene has CDR1 SGHNT and CDR2 YYREEE (reference sequence). Here the CDR3 reads CASDVDGGGKAGYTF. The DNA for the CDR3 is TGTGCCAGTGACGTTGACGGAGGGGGCAAAGCGGGCTACACCTTC.

The chain combines TRBV27 with TRBJ2-1, with TRBD1 identical over 10 bases. Germline V gives CDR1 MNHEY, CDR2 SMNVEV (reference sequence). CDR3 size: 15 residues. J was trimmed by 4 bases and V by 6 bases; bases with no gene match: 6. CDR3 nucleotides: TGTGCCAGCAGAGGACAGGGGGATGTATACAATGAGCAGTTCTTC. Translation gives CASRGQGDVYNEQFF.

This chain uses TRBV27 with TRBJ2-7, with 7 positions matching TRBD1. V shed 1 base and J 6 bases; nucleotides not matched to a gene: 6. The CDR3 sequence is 14 residues long. The V gene's germline CDR1 is MNHEY and CDR2 SMNVEV (reference sequence). This chain's CDR3 is CASSLYRGLSEQYF. The CDR3 DNA follows: TGTGCCAGCAGTTTATACAGGGGTCTAAGCGAGCAGTACTTC.

J is TRBJ1-1 and V is TRBV5-1, with TRBD1 as a possible D gene (6 bases). This CDR3 comprises 15 residues. Germline CDR1 SGHRS, CDR2 YFSETQ. With 2 bases removed from V and 0 bases from J, the gap between germline ends came to 11 bases. In nucleotides, the CDR3 is TGCGCCAGCAGCTTCAACAGGGTCATGAACACTGAAGCTTTCTTT. This sequence encodes CASSFNRVMNTEAFF.

The chain combines TRBV29-1 with TRBJ2-7; no clear D. The V end lost 6 bases, the J end lost 0 bases, and 9 bases lay between the germline ends. This CDR3 is 12 amino acids long. The germline V gene has CDR1 SQVTM and CDR2 ANQGSEA. CDR3 protein: CSVTDISYEQYF. The CDR3 DNA sequence: TGCAGCGTCACTGACATCTCCTACGAGCAGTACTTC.

V and J are TRBV4-3 and TRBJ1-1; D is perhaps TRBD1 (5 bases). Germline assignment: CDR1 LGHNA and CDR2 YSLEER. The V gene lost 0 bases and the J gene lost 0 bases, with 17 bases spanning the gap. This CDR3 region has 18 residues. CDR3 amino acids: CASSQDEQASFMNTEAFF. As DNA, the CDR3 is TGCGCCAGCAGCCAAGATGAACAGGCGAGCTTTATGAACACTGAAGCTTTCTTT.

This rearrangement joins TRBV5-1 to TRBJ2-7; D not certain. From germline, CDR1 is SGHRS and CDR2 YFSETQ. Trimming took 4 bases from V and 5 from J, leaving 13 bases between them. This CDR3 has 13 amino acids. The CDR3 bases are TGCGCCAGCAGCCCCACTACCTTTGACGAGCAGTACTTC. Translation: CASSPTTFDEQYF.

This clone was found once. The chain links TRBV28 to TRBJ1-2; a possible D gene is TRBD1 (6 bases). The germline V gene encodes CDR1 MDHEN and CDR2 SYDVKM. The CDR3 sequence is 14 residues long. Trimming took 5 bases from V and 2 from J, leaving 12 bases between them. Written as DNA, the CDR3 is TGTGCCAGCAGTGCCTTCAGGGGCAACTATGGCTACACCTTC. It encodes CASSAFRGNYGYTF.

This clone occurred a few times. The same CDR3 can be traced to other DNA sequences in this sample. The chain combines TRBV7-2 with TRBJ2-7, with no clear D. V was clipped by 2 bases and J by 3 bases, with 5 bases between them. CDR1 and CDR2 (germline): SGHTA, FQGNSA. There are 12 residues in the CDR3. CDR3 sequence (DNA): TGTGCCAGCAGCTTATTAGGCTACGAGCAGTACTTC. It encodes CASSLLGYEQYF.

The V call is TRBV29-1, the J call TRBJ1-2, with D maybe TRBD1 (6 bases). Germline CDR1 and CDR2: SQVTM and ANQGSEA. This CDR3 region has 16 residues. Trimming stripped 0 bases from V and 4 bases from J, with 18 bases between. The CDR3 nucleotides read TGCAGCGTTGAAGAGTTTATGTTACAGGGTGTCTATGGCTACACCTTC. It translates to CSVEEFMLQGVYGYTF. Filled out from reference TRBV29-1 and TRBJ1-2, the complete variable domain reads SAVISQKPSRDICQRGTSLTIQCQVDSQVTMMFWYRQQPGQSLTLIATANQGSEATYESGFVIDKFPISRPNLTFSTLTVSNMSPEDSSIYLCSVEEFMLQGVYGYTFGSGTRLTVV.

The chain's CDR3 is CASSPSRGTGEYNEQFF. The CDR3 region has the DNA TGTGCCAGCAGCCCTAGTAGAGGGACAGGCGAGTACAATGAGCAGTTCTTC. The chain employs TRBV11-2 and TRBJ2-1, with 8 bases fitting TRBD1. V shed 5 bases and J 4 bases; nucleotides not matched to a gene: 13. CDR1 is SGHAT and CDR2 is FQNNGV in the germline V gene. This CDR3 comprises 17 residues.